This paragraph covers one T cell receptor (beta chain) sequence. In the source study's methods: Amplifying reference gene primers gave estimates of nucleated cell counts. Assay used: immunoSEQ multiplex PCR; TCRdb lists only in-frame clones, some missing. That table gives V, J and clone size, and the DNA gave D and trimming. The table shows under 130,000 clones, with roughly nine tenths occurring only once. This sample is part of a study of blood T cell repertoires in COVID-19. The wider study: PBMCs, B-cell-depleted T cells, or T cells provided the cDNA or gDNA that made up the material.

The ends were cut back, 0 bases at V and 1 base at J, with 5 bases in the middle. The CDR3 covers 14 residues. Germline V CDR1 and CDR2: SGHRS, YFSETQ. The rearrangement joins TRBV5-1 to TRBJ2-1; perhaps TRBD2 as D (5 bases). The clonotype originates from a woman aged 55-69 years with acute or convalescent COVID-19. Sequences were obtained from peripheral blood. The CDR3 loop reads CASSLGGSYNEQFF. CDR3 in DNA: TGCGCCAGCAGCTTGGGCGGGTCCTACAATGAGCAGTTCTTC.